These T cell receptor beta chains were read from a single sample in a study of blood T cell repertoires in COVID-19. Sequencing used immunoSEQ multiplex PCR; TCRdb keeps in-frame clones, though not all of them. The repertoire consists of 250,000 to 350,000 clones, with 85% to 90% occurring once and the leading ten covering approximately 6.5%. The sequenced sample was peripheral blood. These receptors were taken from a woman in her forties or fifties with COVID-19, enrolled during active disease. The CDR3 runs from the conserved cysteine through the conserved F or W. The D gene is left open where the match is weak. Only part of the rows carry a size: once, few, many, or a class if the clone is expanded.

D	V	size	J	CDR3	DNA
NA	TRBV21-1	NA	TRBJ2-1	CASSKVTLAVYNEQFF	TGTGCCAGCAGCAAAGTCACACTAGCGGTCTACAATGAGCAGTTCTTC
TRBD1	TRBV5-1	NA	TRBJ1-2	CASSLPQGTNYGYTF	TGCGCCAGCAGCTTGCCACAGGGGACTAACTATGGCTACACCTTC
TRBD1	TRBV4-3	NA	TRBJ2-7	CASSRLAGTGGNEQYF	TGCGCCAGCAGTCGCTTGGCCGGGACAGGGGGCAACGAGCAGTACTTC
NA	TRBV9	NA	TRBJ1-1	CASEPNLNTEAFF	TGTGCCAGCGAGCCCAACCTGAACACTGAAGCTTTCTTT
NA	TRBV18	NA	TRBJ2-2	CASSPLNTGELFF	TGTGCCAGCTCACCCTTGAACACCGGGGAGCTGTTTTTT
NA	TRBV30	NA	TRBJ1-2	CAWMEGRWYGYTF	TGTGCCTGGATGGAGGGGCGATGGTATGGCTACACCTTC
TRBD2	TRBV5-5	NA	TRBJ2-5	CASSLAGAGGPSGTQYF	TGTGCCAGCAGCTTGGCAGGAGCGGGAGGGCCCTCGGGGACCCAGTACTTC
NA	TRBV9	few	TRBJ2-2	CASSVLASANTGELFF	TGTGCCAGCAGCGTTCTAGCGAGCGCGAACACCGGGGAGCTGTTTTTT
TRBD2	TRBV6-5	NA	TRBJ2-7	CASSYSQRGSYEQYF	TGTGCCAGCAGTTACTCGCAGCGGGGGAGCTACGAGCAGTACTTC
NA	TRBV7-9	NA	TRBJ1-3	CASSYRDAGNTIYF	TGTGCCAGCAGCTACAGAGATGCTGGAAACACCATATATTTT
TRBD1	TRBV11-2	NA	TRBJ1-2	CASSLGTGINYGYTF	TGTGCCAGCAGCTTAGGGACAGGGATAAACTATGGCTACACCTTC
TRBD2	TRBV19	NA	TRBJ2-1	CASSIVGGSSYNEQFF	TGTGCCAGTAGTATTGTCGGCGGGAGCTCCTACAATGAGCAGTTCTTC
NA	TRBV19	NA	TRBJ2-1	CASSMAGYRYNEQFF	TGTGCCAGTAGTATGGCGGGCTATCGTTACAATGAGCAGTTCTTC
TRBD2	TRBV6-5	NA	TRBJ2-2	CASTRTSVYTGELFF	TGTGCCAGCACTCGGACTAGCGTGTACACCGGGGAGCTGTTTTTT
TRBD1	TRBV27	few	TRBJ2-1	CASSLSRGLLNEQFF	TGTGCCAGCAGTTTATCTAGGGGGCTTTTAAATGAGCAGTTCTTC
NA	TRBV19	few	TRBJ2-3	CASSVGEITTDTQYF	TGTGCCAGTAGCGTGGGAGAGATTACCACAGATACGCAGTATTTT